The table lists the clone carrying this T cell receptor beta chain with a few counts. As yet, its antigen is unknown. This CDR3 has 13 amino acids. Germline CDR1 reads GTSNPN; CDR2 reads SVGIG (reference sequence). V gave up 0 bases and J gave up 4 bases, with 8 bases separating them. The entry originates in a study of T-cell memory formation after mild COVID-19. General observations from the study: Among clones contracting day 15 to 85, CD4/CD8 was balanced, whereas later expanders leaned CD4+. What remained unconfirmed was the SARS-CoV-2 specificity of second-wave clones peaking on day 37.

TCRdb analysed the 5' RACE reads with MiXCR anew, one entry per CDR3 protein. The sample lists fewer than 700,000 distinct CDR3 sequences, 15% to 20% occurring once. Sequencing was done on a sample of PBMCs or a T cell subset sorted from them (not recorded which). The genes are TRBV30 and TRBJ2-3; D unresolved. The TCR sequence derives from an adult woman who had mild COVID-19 (a few samples of this study predate the infection). Cell type and time point are not known. CDR3 sequence reads: CAWSVAFPDTQYF. In DNA, the CDR3 is TGTGCCTGGAGTGTAGCCTTCCCAGATACGCAGTATTTT.